Given below is one TCR beta chain in context. RNA was extracted and reverse transcribed into cDNA as the sequencing template. The data were produced by immunoSEQ multiplex PCR, yet TCRdb's version contains in-frame clones alone and is incomplete. Of some 95,000 clones detected, about 40% appear once; the ten largest clones hold 0.7% to 0.95%. With 1 base removed from V and 3 bases from J, the gap between germline ends came to 7 bases. Germline V gives CDR1 SGHRS, CDR2 YFSETQ. The CDR3 is 13 amino acids. This sample was included in a study of CD8+ T cells in alopecia areata. The wider study: Tofacitinib dosing lasted 6 to 18 months, which was then followed by 6 months off drug.

Researchers picked out CD4+ and CD8+ T cells from PBMCs by sorting. The sequencing input was CD4+ T cells sorted from blood. The chain is built from TRBV5-1 and TRBJ1-2; D remains ambiguous. The source of this sequence is a human donor with alopecia areata. CDR3 protein: CASSLNGDYGYTF. The CDR3 DNA sequence: TGCGCCAGCAGCTTGAACGGGGACTATGGCTACACCTTC.